Each of the 16 T cell receptor beta chains below was sequenced from the same sample in a study of cytomegalovirus exposure and HLA in healthy donors (dated by TCRdb to about 2017). Library prep was done by the immunoSEQ multiplex PCR assay. For the multiplex PCR, a mixture combining 60 forward primers for TCR Vbeta segments and 13 reverse primers for TCR Jbeta segments was used. In its TCRdb copy, this immuneACCESS table keeps in-frame sequences only and misses some clones. Where compared with another copy, unresolved V genes explain less than half of these, and the others have no known cause. The sample table records around 120,000 clones; around 80% of these occur just once. The biggest ten clones account for approximately 1.7% of the sample. Sequencing input: PBMCs. The receptors here all came from a woman in her 50s in good health and CMV-seronegative.

This clone was detected only a few times. V and J are TRBV5-1 and TRBJ1-3, with D possibly matching TRBD1 (5 bases). The CDR3 contains 17 residues. Trimming shortened V by 0 bases and J by 0 bases, and 13 bases separated the two germline ends. Germline loops: CDR1 SGHRS, CDR2 YFSETQ. CDR3 residues: CASSLGGHEASGNTIYF. The DNA of the CDR3 is TGCGCCAGCAGCTTGGGAGGACACGAAGCCTCTGGAAACACCATATATTTT.

Note on this clone: One end of the junction fails to match germline, which may point to a read error. The rearrangement joins TRBV6-1 to TRBJ1-5; D is undetermined. Germline V gene data show CDR1 as MNHNS and CDR2 as SASEGT. The CDR3 extends over 13 amino acids. CDR3 loop: CASSEGSNQPQNF. Written as DNA, the CDR3 is TGTGCCAGCAGTGAGGGGAGCAATCAGCCCCAGAATTTT.

The V gene is TRBV29-1, the J gene TRBJ2-1, with D possibly matching TRBD1 (6 bases). The germline V and J ends were trimmed by 8 bases and 0 bases, with 14 bases remaining between them. CDR3 length: 14 residues. Per germline, CDR1 SQVTM and CDR2 ANQGSEA. The CDR3 coding sequence is TGCAGCCTTTCTGACAGGTCCTCCTACAATGAGCAGTTCTTC. Its translation: CSLSDRSSYNEQFF.

The gene calls are TRBV7-3 and TRBJ2-3; D may be TRBD1 (6 bases). Germline V gives CDR1 SGHTA, CDR2 FQGTGA. The length of the CDR3 is 17 residues. V was cut by 4 bases and J by 0 bases, with 17 bases left in between. CDR3 nucleotide sequence: TGTGCCAGCAGCTCTATAGGCCCGGGACAAAGCACAGATACGCAGTATTTT. Its translation: CASSSIGPGQSTDTQYF. The full variable domain, in which reference TRBV7-3 and TRBJ2-3 provide the parts outside the CDR3, is GAGVSQTPSNKVTEKGKYVELRCDPISGHTALYWYRQSLGQGPEFLIYFQGTGAADDSGLPNDRFFAVRPEGSVSTLKIQRTERGDSAVYLCASSSIGPGQSTDTQYFGPGTRLTVL.

This clone was observed a few times. J is TRBJ2-7 and V is TRBV7-2; D possibly corresponds to TRBD1 (6 bases). The CDR3 totals 13 residues. Germline CDR1 and CDR2: SGHTA and FQGNSA. Between the trimmed V and J ends, which lost 5 bases and 1 base, there was a span of 9 bases. Written as DNA, the CDR3 is TGTGCCAGCAGCCATGGACAGTCCTACGAGCAGTACTTC. This codes for CASSHGQSYEQYF.

Here the CDR3 reads CASSPSGGRQNEKLFF. CDR3 DNA sequence: TGTGCCAGCTCACCCTCGGGGGGGAGGCAGAACGAAAAACTGTTTTTT. The chain links TRBV18 to TRBJ1-4; possibly TRBD1 for D (5 bases). The CDR3 has 16 residues. V gave up 3 bases and J gave up 8 bases, with 19 bases separating them. Germline V gives CDR1 KGHSH, CDR2 LQKENI.

This rearrangement joins TRBV27 to TRBJ1-2, with TRBD1 matching 7 bases. The CDR3 totals 16 residues. Trimming at V came to 8 bases and at J to 5 bases, leaving 17 bases not matched to a gene. CDR1 is MNHEY and CDR2 is SMNVEV in the germline V gene (reference sequence). CDR3 nucleotides: TGTGCCAGCGGGCGACAGGGATCGAACACGGGGTATGGCTACACCTTC. This translates into CASGRQGSNTGYGYTF.

V gene TRBV2 combines with J gene TRBJ1-3, with a weak D call TRBD1 (6 bases). Trimming stripped 8 bases from V and 4 bases from J, with 9 bases between. The CDR3 covers 12 residues. Germline CDR1 and CDR2: SNHLY and FYNNEI. The chain's CDR3 is CASYREGNTIYF. CDR3 nucleotides: TGTGCCAGCTACAGGGAAGGAAACACCATATATTTT.

This clone was picked up a small number of times. The V and J genes are TRBV5-6 and TRBJ2-3, with 8 bases aligning to TRBD2. The CDR3 sequence is 15 residues long. In germline, CDR1 is SGHDT, CDR2 YYEEEE. V shed 4 bases and J 2 bases; nucleotides not matched to a gene: 6. CDR3 sequence: CASSTGGRVTDTQYF. The CDR3 DNA reads TGTGCCAGCAGCACGGGGGGGCGGGTCACAGATACGCAGTATTTT.

This clone has only one observation. The J gene is TRBJ1-1, the V gene TRBV6-5; D gene unclear. Trimming removed 6 bases at V and 8 bases at J, with 16 bases between. Germline loops: CDR1 MNHEY, CDR2 SVGAGI. CDR3 length equals 13 residues. This chain's CDR3 is CASSSLAGKEAFF. CDR3 bases: TGTGCCAGCAGCTCTCTGGCCGGGAAGGAAGCTTTCTTT.

V is TRBV6-5 and J is TRBJ1-1; no definite D call. CDR1 is MNHEY and CDR2 is SVGAGI in the germline V gene. Trimming cost V 3 bases and J 5 bases, with 7 bases left between them. CDR3 length: 12 amino acids. The CDR3 loop is CASSYGSTEAFF. CDR3 sequence (DNA): TGTGCCAGCAGTTATGGGAGTACTGAAGCTTTCTTT.

The chain combines TRBV27 with TRBJ2-7; TRBD2 might be the D (6 bases). V lost 2 bases to trimming and J lost 6 bases, with 11 bases between them. Germline loops: CDR1 MNHEY, CDR2 SMNVEV (reference sequence). This CDR3 has 13 amino acids. The CDR3 region has the DNA TGTGCCAGCAGTTTAAGGAGGGGAGCCGAGCAGTACGTC. Its protein product is CASSLRRGAEQYV.

The genes are TRBV19 and TRBJ2-7; D is perhaps TRBD1 (7 bases). CDR3 length: 17 residues. CDR1 LNHDA and CDR2 SQIVND come from the germline V gene (reference sequence). The germline V and J ends were trimmed by 3 bases and 3 bases, with 21 bases remaining between them. In DNA form, the CDR3 reads TGTGCCAGTAGTATCCGGGACAGTGAAAAGCGGGTCTACGAGCAGTACTTC. This codes for CASSIRDSEKRVYEQYF.

This chain uses TRBV11-2 with TRBJ2-3, with D maybe TRBD2 (6 bases). V lost 0 bases to trimming and J lost 5 bases, with 18 bases between them. Germline V gives CDR1 SGHAT, CDR2 FQNNGV. The CDR3 consists of 17 residues. DNA of the CDR3: TGTGCCAGCAGCTTAGATCGGGTTGGGCGGGGCGGAGATACGCAGTATTTT. Translated, it gives CASSLDRVGRGGDTQYF.

This chain connects TRBV5-1 to TRBJ2-1, with D hard to call. Germline values: CDR1 SGHRS, CDR2 YFSETQ. The CDR3 is 16 amino acids. V was clipped by 4 bases and J by 7 bases, with 21 bases between them. The CDR3 protein is CASSPTVTARGNEQFF. The CDR3 DNA is TGCGCCAGCAGCCCTACGGTCACGGCCCGAGGAAATGAGCAGTTCTTC.

The genes are TRBV30 and TRBJ2-7, with no clear D. The length of the CDR3 is 13 residues. Germline lookup yields CDR1 GTSNPN and CDR2 SVGIG (reference sequence). This chain's CDR3 is CFFKQKAAYEQYV. The CDR3 DNA follows: TGTTTTTTCAAGCAGAAGGCGGCATACGAGCAGTACGTC.